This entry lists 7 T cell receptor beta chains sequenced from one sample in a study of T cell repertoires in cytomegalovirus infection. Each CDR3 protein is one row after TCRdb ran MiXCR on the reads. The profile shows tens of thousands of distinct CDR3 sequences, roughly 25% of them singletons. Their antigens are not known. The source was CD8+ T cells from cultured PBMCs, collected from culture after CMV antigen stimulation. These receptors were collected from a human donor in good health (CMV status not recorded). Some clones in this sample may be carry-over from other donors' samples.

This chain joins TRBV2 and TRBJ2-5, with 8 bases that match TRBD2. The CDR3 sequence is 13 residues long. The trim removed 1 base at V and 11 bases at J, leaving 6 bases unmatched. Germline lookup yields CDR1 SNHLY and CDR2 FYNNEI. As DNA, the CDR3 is TGTGCCAGCAGTGAAGAAGCCGGGAGGGATCAGTACTTC. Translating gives CASSEEAGRDQYF.

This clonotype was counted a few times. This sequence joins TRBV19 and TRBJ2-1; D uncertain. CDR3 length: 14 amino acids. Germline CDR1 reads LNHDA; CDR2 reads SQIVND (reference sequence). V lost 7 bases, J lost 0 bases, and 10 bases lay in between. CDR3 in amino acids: CASIGTASYNEQFF. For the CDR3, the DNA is TGTGCCAGTATAGGTACCGCCTCCTACAATGAGCAGTTCTTC.

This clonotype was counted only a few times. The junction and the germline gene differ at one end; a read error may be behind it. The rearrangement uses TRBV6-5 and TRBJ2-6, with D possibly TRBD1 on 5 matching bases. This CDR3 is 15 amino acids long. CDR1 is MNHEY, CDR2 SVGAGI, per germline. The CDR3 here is CASSSWSSGANVLTF. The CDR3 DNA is TGTGCCAGCAGTTCATGGAGCTCTGGGGCTAACGTCCTGACTTTC.

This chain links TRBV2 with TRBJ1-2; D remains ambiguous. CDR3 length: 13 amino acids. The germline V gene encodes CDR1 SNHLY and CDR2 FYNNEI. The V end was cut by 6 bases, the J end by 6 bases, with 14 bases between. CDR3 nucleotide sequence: TGTGCCAGCAGCCCTGGGTGGTCTGATGGCTACACCTTC. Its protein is CASSPGWSDGYTF.

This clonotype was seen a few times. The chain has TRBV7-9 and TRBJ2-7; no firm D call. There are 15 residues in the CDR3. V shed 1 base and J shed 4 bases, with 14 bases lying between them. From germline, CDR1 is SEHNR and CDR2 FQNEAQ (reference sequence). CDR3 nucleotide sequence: TGTGCCAGCAGCTTAGAGAGTTTAGGGCTGTACGAGCAGTACTTC. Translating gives CASSLESLGLYEQYF.

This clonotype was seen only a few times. The CDR3 loop reads CASSSNTGAEAFF. The CDR3, as DNA: TGCGCCAGCAGCTCAAATACAGGGGCTGAAGCTTTCTTT. This rearrangement joins TRBV5-1 to TRBJ1-1; 7 bases are shared with TRBD1. The CDR3 length is 13 residues. Germline CDR1 SGHRS, CDR2 YFSETQ. The V and J ends lost 3 bases and 6 bases, in that order; junction bases with no gene match: 5.

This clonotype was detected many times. The CDR3 is CASSPPDYYEQYF. For the CDR3, the DNA is TGTGCCAGCAGTCCGCCGGATTACTACGAGCAGTACTTC. This chain joins TRBV2 and TRBJ2-7; D gene ambiguous. Trimming removed 5 bases at V and 3 bases at J, with 11 bases between. Germline V gene sequence: CDR1 SNHLY, CDR2 FYNNEI. This CDR3 is built from 13 residues.